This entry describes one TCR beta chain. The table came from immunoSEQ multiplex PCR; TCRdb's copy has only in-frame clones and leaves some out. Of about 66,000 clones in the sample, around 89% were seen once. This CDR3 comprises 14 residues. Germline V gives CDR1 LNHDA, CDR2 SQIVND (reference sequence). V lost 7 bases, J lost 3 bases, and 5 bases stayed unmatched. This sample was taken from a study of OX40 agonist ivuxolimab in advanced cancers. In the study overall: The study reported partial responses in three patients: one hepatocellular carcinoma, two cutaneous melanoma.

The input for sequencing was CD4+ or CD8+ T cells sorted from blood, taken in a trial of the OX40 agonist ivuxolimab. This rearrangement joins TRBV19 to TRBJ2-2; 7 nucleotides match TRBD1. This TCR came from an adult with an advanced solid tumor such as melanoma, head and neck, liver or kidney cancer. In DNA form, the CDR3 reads TGTGCCAGTAACGGACAGGCCTACACCGGGGAGCTGTTTTTT. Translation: CASNGQAYTGELFF.